Following are 7 T cell receptor beta chains from one sample sequenced in a study of shared clonotypes between healthy human individuals. Assay: immunoSEQ multiplex PCR; the TCRdb copy retains only in-frame clones and omits some. Seen here are approximately 2.4 million clones, 95% observed once, and the top ten hold more than 0.1%. Specimen: naive CD4+ T cells sorted from blood. The subset was: CD45RA+ positively selected. The receptors shown here come from a man aged 18 to 35 in good health.

CDR3 loop: CATSRDTYQPQHF. CDR3 DNA sequence: TGTGCCACCAGCCGGGACACCTATCAGCCCCAGCATTTT. The chain links TRBV15 to TRBJ1-5, with D possibly TRBD1 on 6 matching bases. CDR1 LNHNV and CDR2 YYDKDF come from the germline V gene (reference sequence). Trimming took off 5 bases at V and 5 bases at J, with 10 bases between the two ends. This CDR3 has 13 amino acids.

The chain joins TRBV5-1 to TRBJ2-5; 7 bases are shared with TRBD1. Unmatched junction bases numbered 13, after V lost 4 bases and J lost 7 bases. The CDR3 is made up of 15 amino acids. Per germline, CDR1 SGHRS and CDR2 YFSETQ. The CDR3 is CASSQGTAPMGTQYF. The CDR3 DNA follows: TGCGCCAGCAGCCAGGGGACAGCCCCAATGGGGACCCAGTACTTC.

This chain's CDR3 is CASSLMGPGELFF. The DNA of the CDR3 is TGTGCCAGCAGCTTAATGGGTCCCGGGGAGCTGTTTTTT. This chain joins TRBV5-8 and TRBJ2-2; D not resolved. The germline V gene has CDR1 SGHTS and CDR2 YDEGEE. Trimming left V 2 bases short and J 6 bases short, with 8 bases between. The CDR3 runs 13 residues.

V is TRBV9 and J is TRBJ2-2, with a tentative D call TRBD1 (6 bases). V was pared by 0 bases and J by 4 bases, with 19 bases between. Germline CDR1 SGDLS, CDR2 YYNGEE. The CDR3 covers 18 residues. Here the CDR3 reads CASSVGAQGGRSTGELFF. The DNA for the CDR3 is TGTGCCAGCAGCGTAGGAGCACAGGGCGGTCGAAGCACCGGGGAGCTGTTTTTT.

As for this clone: This same CDR3 is encoded by further DNA sequences in the sample. The J gene is TRBJ2-3, the V gene TRBV25-1; D unresolved. The CDR3 is 13 amino acids. Germline V lookup: CDR1 MGHDK, CDR2 SYGVNS. V lost 3 bases to trimming and J lost 0 bases, with 4 bases between them. In nucleotides, the CDR3 is TGTGCCAGCAGTGATACGAGCACAGATACGCAGTATTTT. This codes for CASSDTSTDTQYF.

Concerning this clone itself: The identical CDR3 is also encoded by other nucleotide sequences in the sample. The chain links TRBV5-1 to TRBJ2-7; no firm D call. CDR1 and CDR2 from the germline V gene are SGHRS and YFSETQ. V was clipped by 0 bases and J by 7 bases, with 8 bases between them. The CDR3 extends over 12 amino acids. The CDR3 sequence: CASSLGIGEQYF. CDR3 DNA: TGCGCCAGCAGCTTGGGGATTGGAGAGCAGTACTTC.

This CDR3 is CASSPVQGRAGNTIYF. CDR3 in DNA: TGTGCCAGCAGCCCGGTGCAGGGACGGGCTGGAAACACCATATATTTT. The chain recombines TRBV5-5 with TRBJ1-3, with TRBD1 as a possible D gene (5 bases). V lost 4 bases to trimming and J lost 2 bases, with 16 bases between them. Germline V CDR1 and CDR2: SGHKS, YYEKEE (reference sequence). The CDR3 runs 16 residues.